The next 17 T cell receptor beta chains were all read from a single sample in a study of T cells in Graves' hyperthyroidism and ophthalmopathy. The source material, RNA transcripts, was used to amplify TCR beta CDR3 regions. The HTBI primer set was used in a first-round RT-PCR of the TCR CDR3. TCRdb independently ran MiXCR on the multiplex PCR reads; one entry per CDR3 protein. The table lists 600,000 or so distinct CDR3 sequences, 46% of them singletons. What was sequenced was peripheral blood or thyroid tissue (not recorded which). The receptors were sampled from a woman aged 18-30 years with Graves' hyperthyroidism.

At least ten counts were recorded for this clonotype. V is TRBV19 and J is TRBJ2-6; D uncertain. The germline V gene has CDR1 LNHDA and CDR2 SQIVND (reference sequence). The CDR3 runs 15 residues. Trimming stripped 8 bases from V and 0 bases from J, with 11 bases between. Here the CDR3 DNA reads TGTGCCAGTGGTCAGACGGTCTCTGGGGCCAACGTCCTGACTTTC. It translates to CASGQTVSGANVLTF.

The chain has TRBV29-1 and TRBJ2-5, with D perhaps TRBD1 or TRBD2 (7 bases each). V was shortened by 7 bases and J by 10 bases, with 19 bases between the two germline ends. Germline V gene lookup returns CDR1 SQVTM and CDR2 ANQGSEA. The CDR3 spans 12 residues. The CDR3 region is CSAGGDVVIQYF. In nucleotides, the CDR3 is TGCAGCGCAGGGGGGGACGTCGTGATCCAGTACTTC.

As to this clonotype: This may stem from a read error, because a much larger clone lies one nucleotide away. CDR3 sequence (DNA): TGTGCCACTCTCGGGGGAGAAGCTTTCTTT. This sequence encodes CATLGGEAFF. The chain uses TRBV2 and TRBJ1-1, with D perhaps matching TRBD1 (5 bases). Trimming took 10 bases from V and 8 from J, leaving 11 bases between them. Per germline, CDR1 SNHLY and CDR2 FYNNEI. This CDR3 spans 10 amino acids. The full variable domain, rest sourced from reference TRBV2 and TRBJ1-1, is EPEVTQTPSHQVTQMGQEVILRCVPISNHLYFYWYRQILGQKVEFLVSFYNNEISEKSEIFDDQFSVERPDGSNFTLKIRSTKLEDSAMYFCATLGGEAFFGQGTRLTVV.

This clonotype was seen repeatedly, ten times or more. CDR3 bases: TGTGCCACCAGCAGAGGGGTACTAGCGGGAGACACCGGGGAGCTGTTTTTT. Translation: CATSRGVLAGDTGELFF. This chain joins TRBV15 and TRBJ2-2; 11 positions agree with TRBD2. This CDR3 is 17 amino acids long. Germline V gene lookup returns CDR1 LNHNV and CDR2 YYDKDF (reference sequence). The V gene end was trimmed by 1 base and the J gene end by 3 bases; junction bases not matched to a gene: 4. Drawing the rest from reference TRBV15 and TRBJ2-2, the complete variable domain is DAMVIQNPRYQVTQFGKPVTLSCSQTLNHNVMYWYQQKSSQAPKLLFHYYDKDFNNEADTPDNFQSRRPNTSFCFLDIRSPGLGDTAMYLCATSRGVLAGDTGELFFGEGSRLTVL.

This clonotype was seen at least ten times. The chain uses TRBV2 and TRBJ1-5; no clear D gene. The CDR3 has 12 amino acids. V lost 6 bases and J lost 4, with 7 bases in between. The germline V gene has CDR1 SNHLY and CDR2 FYNNEI. Here the CDR3 DNA reads TGTGCCAGCAGGGGCGGTAATCAGCCCCAGCATTTT. This gives the protein CASRGGNQPQHF.

This clonotype has ten or more counts. The chain uses TRBV2 and TRBJ1-1; D is ambiguous. Germline V CDR1 and CDR2: SNHLY, FYNNEI. This CDR3 has 10 amino acids. V gave up 6 bases and J gave up 4 bases, with 3 bases separating them. CDR3 sequence (DNA): TGTGCCAGCAGGGGCACTGAAGCTTTCTTT. This gives the protein CASRGTEAFF.

This clonotype was counted only a few times. The chain carries TRBV25-1 and TRBJ1-2; no reliable D call. Germline CDR1 and CDR2: MGHDK and SYGVNS. V shed 2 bases and J shed 8 bases, with 9 bases lying between them. This CDR3 is 12 amino acids long. This CDR3 is CASSETGWGYTF. Written as DNA, the CDR3 is TGTGCCAGCAGTGAAACGGGTTGGGGCTACACCTTC.

The chain uses TRBV19 and TRBJ1-5, with TRBD1 identical over 8 bases. Trimming took 6 bases from V and 3 from J; bases not matched to a gene: 10. There are 16 residues in the CDR3. Germline V CDR1 and CDR2: LNHDA, SQIVND (reference sequence). In DNA, the CDR3 is TGTGCCAGTAGGAAAACAGGGGGGATGAACAATCAGCCCCAGCATTTT. Its protein is CASRKTGGMNNQPQHF.

Note on this clonotype: In this CDR3 the conserved last residue, phenylalanine or tryptophan, is missing, so a read error is likely. The V call is TRBV29-1, the J call TRBJ2-7; possibly TRBD1 for D (6 bases). This CDR3 is 12 amino acids long. The ends were cut back, 3 bases at V and 7 bases at J, with 13 bases in the middle. Germline V lookup: CDR1 SQVTM, CDR2 ANQGSEA. CDR3 amino acids: CSVEGRGGEQYL. CDR3 nucleotide sequence: TGCAGCGTTGAGGGCAGGGGTGGGGAGCAGTACCTC.

The gene calls are TRBV29-1 and TRBJ2-7, with 7 positions matching TRBD1. CDR3 length: 13 residues. V shed 2 bases and J 5 bases; nucleotides not matched to a gene: 6. Germline V gives CDR1 SQVTM, CDR2 ANQGSEA. CDR3: CSVEQGEWDEQYF. The CDR3 coding sequence is TGCAGCGTTGAACAGGGGGAGTGGGACGAGCAGTACTTC.

The V gene is TRBV19, the J gene TRBJ1-5; perhaps TRBD1 as D (6 bases). Trimming removed 3 bases from V and 9 bases from J, with 18 bases in between. The CDR3 totals 15 residues. Germline V gives CDR1 LNHDA, CDR2 SQIVND (reference sequence). CDR3 bases: TGTGCCAGTAGTATCCCCCTTAGGGGGAGCCGGCCCCAGCATTTT. It codes for CASSIPLRGSRPQHF.

The rearrangement uses TRBV19 and TRBJ2-7; 7 positions match TRBD1. Germline-derived CDR1 and CDR2 are LNHDA and SQIVND (reference sequence). Trimming at V came to 6 bases and at J to 2 bases, leaving 10 bases not matched to a gene. The CDR3 spans 15 residues. The DNA of the CDR3 is TGTGCCAGTAGAAGAGGGGGCCTTGACACCTACGAGCAGTACTTC. Translated: CASRRGGLDTYEQYF.

The chain combines TRBV24-1 with TRBJ2-1, with D perhaps TRBD1 (7 bases). The CDR3 consists of 15 residues. Trimming removed 1 base at V and 8 bases at J, with 14 bases between. Germline values: CDR1 KGHDR, CDR2 SFDVKD. Here the CDR3 reads CATSDLRLGGDEQFF. The CDR3 bases are TGTGCCACCAGTGATTTAAGACTAGGGGGCGATGAGCAGTTCTTC.

The chain has TRBV7-2 and TRBJ2-7; 9 bases are shared with TRBD1. From germline, CDR1 is SGHTA and CDR2 FQGNSA. The CDR3 covers 14 residues. V shed 5 bases, J shed 4 bases, and the junction held 6 bases outside the gene matches. The DNA for the CDR3 is TGTGCCAGCAGCCAAACAGGGGGCCAATACGAGCAGTACTTC. This sequence encodes CASSQTGGQYEQYF. The full variable domain, its missing parts supplied by reference TRBV7-2 and TRBJ2-7, is GAGVSQSPSNKVTEKGKDVELRCDPISGHTALYWYRQSLGQGLEFLIYFQGNSAPDKSGLPSDRFSAERTGGSVSTLTIQRTQQEDSAVYLCASSQTGGQYEQYFGPGTRLTVT.

This clonotype occurred many times. This chain uses TRBV29-1 with TRBJ2-7; D is unclear. V lost 5 bases and J 0 bases, leaving 8 bases between the germline ends. Germline CDR1 reads SQVTM; CDR2 reads ANQGSEA. The CDR3 totals 12 residues. The CDR3 DNA follows: TGCAGCGTTCGGACGTACTCCTACGAGCAGTACTTC. Amino acids: CSVRTYSYEQYF.

The V call is TRBV2, the J call TRBJ1-1, with 8 positions matching TRBD1. V was pared by 8 bases and J by 5 bases, with 13 bases of the junction left unmatched. The CDR3 contains 15 residues. Germline CDR1 is SNHLY and CDR2 is FYNNEI. The CDR3: CASRWTGSGRTEAFF. The CDR3 DNA sequence: TGTGCCAGCCGATGGACAGGGAGCGGAAGGACTGAAGCTTTCTTT.

This clonotype came up many times. The chain is built from TRBV9 and TRBJ2-7; tentatively, D is TRBD1 (6 bases). CDR3 length: 14 residues. CDR1 is SGDLS and CDR2 is YYNGEE in the germline V gene. V lost 4 bases, J lost 4 bases, and 15 bases lay in between. For the CDR3, the DNA is TGTGCCAGCAGCCTAAGAGGGGGATGGTACGAGCAGTACTTC. As protein: CASSLRGGWYEQYF.